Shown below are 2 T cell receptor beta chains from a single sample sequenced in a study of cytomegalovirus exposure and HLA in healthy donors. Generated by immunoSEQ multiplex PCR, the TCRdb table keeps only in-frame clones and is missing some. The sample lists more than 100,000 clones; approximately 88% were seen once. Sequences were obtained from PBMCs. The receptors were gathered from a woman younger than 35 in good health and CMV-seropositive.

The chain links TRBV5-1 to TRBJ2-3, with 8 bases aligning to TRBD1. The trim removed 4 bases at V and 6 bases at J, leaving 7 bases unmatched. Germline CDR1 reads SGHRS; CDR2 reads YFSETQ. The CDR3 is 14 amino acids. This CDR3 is CASSTDRVGDTQYF. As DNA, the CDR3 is TGCGCCAGCAGCACGGACAGGGTAGGGGATACGCAGTATTTT. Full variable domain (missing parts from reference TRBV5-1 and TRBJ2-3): KAGVTQTPRYLIKTRGQQVTLSCSPISGHRSVSWYQQTPGQGLQFLFEYFSETQRNKGNFPGRFSGRQFSNSRSEMNVSTLELGDSALYLCASSTDRVGDTQYFGPGTRLTVL.

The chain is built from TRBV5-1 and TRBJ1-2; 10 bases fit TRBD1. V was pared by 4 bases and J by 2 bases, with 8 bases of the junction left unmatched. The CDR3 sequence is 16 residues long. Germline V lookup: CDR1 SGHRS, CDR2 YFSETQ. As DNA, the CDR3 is TGCGCCAGCAGCGCCAGGGGACAGGGGTCCAACTATGGCTACACCTTC. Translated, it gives CASSARGQGSNYGYTF.